The 27 T cell receptor beta chains presented below share a single source sample, sequenced in a study of long-term antiretroviral therapy in people with HIV. Survey-level resolution applied to immunoSEQ assay v3.0. Assay used: immunoSEQ multiplex PCR; TCRdb lists only in-frame clones, some missing. The data contain roughly 44,000 clones, about 95% of them singletons. The sample was unsorted PBMCs, taken 3.7 years after starting antiretroviral therapy. Receptor source: a woman aged 50 to 60 with HIV.

The J gene is TRBJ1-4, the V gene TRBV5-4, with D perhaps TRBD1 (5 bases). Germline V gene lookup returns CDR1 SGHNT and CDR2 YYREEE (reference sequence). The length of the CDR3 is 13 residues. V was pared by 4 bases and J by 7 bases, with 11 bases between. This CDR3 is CASSPTGAEKLFF. Here the CDR3 DNA reads TGTGCCAGCAGCCCGACCGGGGCTGAAAAACTGTTTTTT.

The chain carries TRBV10-3 and TRBJ1-1; TRBD1 matches at 9 bases. Germline CDR1 ENHRY, CDR2 SYGVKD. Losses at the gene ends were 4 bases for V and 3 bases for J; bases not matched to a gene: 3. This CDR3 spans 14 amino acids. The CDR3 DNA reads as TGTGCCATCAGTGTCAGGACAGGGGACACTGAAGCTTTCTTT. Translating it yields CAISVRTGDTEAFF.

The V call is TRBV30, the J call TRBJ2-1, with 7 nucleotides matching TRBD1. The CDR3 totals 15 residues. Trimming at V came to 0 bases and at J to 2 bases, leaving 4 bases not matched to a gene. Looked up from germline, CDR1 is GTSNPN and CDR2 is SVGIG (reference sequence). The CDR3 protein is CAWSVQGGAYNEQFF. Here the CDR3 DNA reads TGTGCCTGGAGTGTACAAGGGGGCGCCTACAATGAGCAGTTCTTC.

The CDR3 protein is CASSDSGGEPPYGYTF. CDR3 bases: TGTGCCAGCAGTGACTCAGGGGGCGAACCCCCCTATGGCTACACCTTC. This chain joins TRBV6-4 and TRBJ1-2; 7 nucleotides align to TRBD1. V lost 0 bases and J lost 4; bases outside the gene matches: 8. Germline CDR1 reads MRHNA; CDR2 reads SNTAGT. The CDR3 loop spans 16 amino acids.

The chain couples TRBV12-1 to TRBJ2-7. TRBV12-1 is a known pseudogene. This CDR3 spans 19 amino acids. CDR3 in amino acids: CASISWVPHHEGLNYEQYF. The CDR3, as DNA: TGTGCCAGCATCTCTTGGGTCCCCCACCACGAGGGGCTCAACTACGAGCAGTACTTC.

The rearrangement uses TRBV7-3 and TRBJ2-1; 13 bases match TRBD2. The trim removed 5 bases at V and 6 bases at J, leaving 1 base unmatched. Germline assignment: CDR1 SGHTA and CDR2 FQGTGA. The CDR3 spans 14 residues. This chain's CDR3 is CASSRLAGGNEQFF. The CDR3 coding sequence is TGTGCCAGCAGCCGACTAGCGGGGGGCAATGAGCAGTTCTTC.

This chain connects TRBV6-6 to TRBJ2-5; no clear D. The CDR3 length is 14 residues. V lost 5 bases, J lost 0 bases, and 10 bases lay in between. Germline V gives CDR1 MNHNY, CDR2 SVGAGI (reference sequence). CDR3 bases: TGTGCCAGCAGTAGTCTGGGCTACCAAGAGACCCAGTACTTC. Amino acids: CASSSLGYQETQYF.

The chain combines TRBV6-5 with TRBJ2-2; D remains unclear. This CDR3 is built from 11 residues. The germline V gene encodes CDR1 MNHEY and CDR2 SVGAGI. Trimming removed 7 bases at V and 11 bases at J, with 11 bases between. CDR3 protein: CASNQPDELFF. In DNA form, the CDR3 reads TGTGCCAGCAACCAACCGGACGAGCTGTTTTTT.

The gene calls are TRBV7-2 and TRBJ1-6, with TRBD1 matching 9 bases. Germline CDR1 reads SGHTA; CDR2 reads FQGNSA. The CDR3 runs 17 residues. V lost 5 bases, J lost 2 bases, and 7 bases stayed unmatched. CDR3 region: CASSNPGQGPYNSPLHF. The DNA for the CDR3 is TGTGCCAGCAGCAATCCGGGACAGGGACCCTATAATTCACCCCTCCACTTT.

This CDR3 is CATSREGGRGDEQYF. The CDR3 DNA reads TGTGCCACCAGCAGAGAGGGGGGGCGCGGGGACGAGCAGTACTTC. V usage is TRBV15 and J usage is TRBJ2-7; D may be TRBD2 (7 bases). CDR3 size: 15 residues. Germline V gives CDR1 LNHNV, CDR2 YYDKDF (reference sequence). V was clipped by 0 bases and J by 5 bases, with 14 bases between them.

This rearrangement joins TRBV7-2 to TRBJ1-2; D is unclear. V was pared by 2 bases and J by 6 bases, with 7 bases between. Germline CDR1 and CDR2: SGHTA and FQGNSA. The CDR3 contains 12 residues. The CDR3 nucleotides are TGTGCCAGCAGCTTATTTGGAGATGGCTACACCTTC. Its translation is CASSLFGDGYTF.

This chain links TRBV1 with TRBJ2-5. TRBV1 is recorded as a pseudogene. The CDR3 is 13 amino acids. CDR3: CTSSQDGGETQYF. The CDR3 bases are TGCACCAGCAGCCAAGATGGGGGAGAGACCCAGTACTTC.

The rearrangement uses TRBV2 and TRBJ2-1; D is unclear. CDR3 length: 19 amino acids. Deletions cut 4 bases from V and 0 bases from J, with 22 bases between. The germline V gene has CDR1 SNHLY and CDR2 FYNNEI. The CDR3 sequence: CASSVASASIFSSYNEQFF. The CDR3 coding sequence is TGTGCCAGCAGTGTTGCGTCCGCAAGCATATTCAGCTCCTACAATGAGCAGTTCTTC.

The chain carries TRBV27 and TRBJ2-3; D may be TRBD1 (6 bases). This CDR3 comprises 16 residues. V dropped 5 bases and J dropped 5 bases, with 20 bases sitting between them. Germline V gene lookup returns CDR1 MNHEY and CDR2 SMNVEV (reference sequence). CDR3 bases: TGTGCCAGCAGTCAAATACAGGGTAGCGTGAGAGATACGCAGTATTTT. It translates to CASSQIQGSVRDTQYF.

This clone has just one count. The chain uses TRBV9 and TRBJ2-7; no clear D. The V end lost 0 bases, the J end lost 4 bases, and 2 bases lay between the germline ends. Germline CDR1 SGDLS, CDR2 YYNGEE. The CDR3 spans 11 residues. CDR3 DNA sequence: TGTGCCAGCAGCGTAGGATACGAGCAGTACTTC. It translates to CASSVGYEQYF.

This clone was counted between two and nine times. This sequence joins TRBV27 and TRBJ2-5, with 8 bases that match TRBD2. The germline CDR1 and CDR2 sequences are MNHEY and SMNVEV (reference sequence). V gave up 2 bases and J gave up 0 bases; unmatched junction bases: 5. CDR3 length: 16 amino acids. The CDR3 nucleotides are TGTGCCAGCAGTTTAGGGAGCGGGGGCTACCAAGAGACCCAGTACTTC. Translation gives CASSLGSGGYQETQYF.

The genes are TRBV7-9 and TRBJ1-5; TRBD1 agrees at 7 bases. The J segment lost 3 bases and the V segment lost 1 base, leaving 9 bases of the junction unmatched. The CDR3 consists of 17 residues. The germline V gene has CDR1 SEHNR and CDR2 FQNEAQ (reference sequence). CDR3: CASSLGTGVGNNQPQHF. The CDR3 coding sequence is TGTGCCAGCAGCTTAGGGACAGGAGTGGGGAACAATCAGCCCCAGCATTTT.

This clone was picked up one time. The chain uses TRBV7-2 and TRBJ1-1, with TRBD1 matching over 9 bases. Germline CDR1 reads SGHTA; CDR2 reads FQGNSA. CDR3 length equals 14 residues. Losses at the gene ends were 5 bases for V and 6 bases for J; bases not matched to a gene: 7. CDR3 bases: TGTGCCAGCAGCCCCCTACAGGGGGCTGCTGAAGCTTTCTTT. It codes for CASSPLQGAAEAFF.

V and J are TRBV4-3 and TRBJ2-1; TRBD2 agrees at 14 bases. Germline V gives CDR1 LGHNA, CDR2 YSLEER. The CDR3 sequence is 20 residues long. V was clipped by 0 bases and J by 0 bases; unmatched bases: 7. This chain's CDR3 is CASSQEGLAGALSSYNEQFF. The CDR3 DNA follows: TGCGCCAGCAGCCAAGAGGGACTAGCGGGGGCACTGAGCTCCTACAATGAGCAGTTCTTC.

The chain links TRBV2 to TRBJ2-7; either TRBD1 or TRBD2 may fit D (7 bases each). The germline gives CDR1 SNHLY, CDR2 FYNNEI. Trimming pared 4 bases from V and 2 bases from J, leaving 18 bases between. The CDR3 runs to 16 residues. The CDR3 reads CASSGGGQRITYEQYF. CDR3 nucleotide sequence: TGTGCCAGCAGTGGGGGGGGACAGAGGATAACCTACGAGCAGTACTTC.

V is TRBV5-1 and J is TRBJ1-1; weak D call: TRBD1 (5 bases). Germline V gene data show CDR1 as SGHRS and CDR2 as YFSETQ. This CDR3 region has 13 residues. V was cut by 2 bases and J by 5 bases, with 10 bases left in between. CDR3 bases: TGCGCCAGCAGCTTCGACAGAGGGACTGAAGCTTTCTTT. Encoded protein: CASSFDRGTEAFF.

This sequence joins TRBV7-3 and TRBJ1-6, with unresolved D. The CDR3 runs 15 residues. Germline CDR1 is SGHTA and CDR2 is FQGTGA. Trimming took 3 bases from V and 4 from J, leaving 10 bases between them. Written as DNA, the CDR3 is TGTGCCAGCAGCTTGTCGGCCGGGTATAATTCACCCCTCCACTTT. Translating gives CASSLSAGYNSPLHF.

The V gene is TRBV7-3, the J gene TRBJ1-1, with D unresolved. V lost 5 bases to trimming and J lost 1 base, with 8 bases between them. The CDR3 extends over 13 amino acids. Germline V lookup: CDR1 SGHTA, CDR2 FQGTGA. The CDR3 here is CASSARSNTEAFF. The DNA for the CDR3 is TGTGCCAGCAGCGCCAGATCGAACACTGAAGCTTTCTTT.

The gene calls are TRBV7-8 and TRBJ2-1, with D maybe TRBD2 (7 bases). V was shortened by 5 bases and J by 9 bases, with 26 bases between the two germline ends. CDR3 length: 17 residues. Germline-derived CDR1 and CDR2 are SGHVS and FQNEAQ. This chain's CDR3 is CASSPLSSSRGAGEQFF. The CDR3 DNA sequence: TGTGCCAGCAGCCCCCTGAGCAGCTCCCGGGGGGCAGGTGAGCAGTTCTTC.

The chain carries TRBV9 and TRBJ1-1, with a weak D call TRBD1 (6 bases). Looked up from germline, CDR1 is SGDLS and CDR2 is YYNGEE. The CDR3 spans 15 residues. The V and J ends lost 3 bases and 1 base respectively, with 13 bases between them. This chain's CDR3 is CASSAWGQGNTEAFF. CDR3 nucleotide sequence: TGTGCCAGCAGCGCCTGGGGGCAGGGGAACACTGAAGCTTTCTTT.

This chain joins TRBV15 and TRBJ2-7; tentative D call: TRBD1 (6 bases). The CDR3 totals 15 residues. Germline CDR1 LNHNV, CDR2 YYDKDF (reference sequence). The V and J ends lost 1 base and 2 bases respectively, with 12 bases between them. The CDR3 region is CATSRVNTGTYEQYF. The CDR3, as DNA: TGTGCCACCAGCAGAGTGAATACAGGGACCTACGAGCAGTACTTC.

This chain uses TRBV7-9 with TRBJ2-5, with TRBD2 matching over 7 bases. The junction had 11 bases not matched to a gene; V was cut back by 5 bases and J by 2 bases. This CDR3 is 16 amino acids long. CDR1 and CDR2 (germline): SEHNR, FQNEAQ (reference sequence). CDR3: CASSLAQRTRQETQYF. The CDR3 nucleotides read TGTGCCAGCAGCCTTGCACAGCGGACTAGACAAGAGACCCAGTACTTC.